Given below is one T cell receptor beta chain in context. Its matching antigen is unknown. CDR3 length equals 19 residues. Germline V gives CDR1 SQVTM, CDR2 ANQGSEA. V lost 6 bases and J lost 2; bases outside the gene matches: 16. This sample stems from a study of cytomegalovirus exposure and HLA in healthy donors. Study at large: In an early release, HLA-typed donors contributed approximately 82 million unique TCR sequences.

Primers for the PCR totalled 60 Vbeta and 13 Jbeta. Assay used: immunoSEQ multiplex PCR; TCRdb lists only in-frame clones, some missing. Counted here are about 120,000 clones, 81% occurring once; the ten biggest clones make up roughly 2.2%. Overall study results and limits: Fewer N-insertions (relative to the approximately 700-donor mean) were reportedly seen in an Asian-associated ancestry cluster in a later analysis. A later analysis by the authors found several of the most significant clusters apparently linked to common viral pathogens.

Sample: PBMCs. The chain has TRBV29-1 and TRBJ2-3; 14 bases are a match to TRBD2. The clonotype was recovered from a woman aged 40 to 50 in good health and CMV-seronegative. The CDR3 sequence is CSVIRLAGGPEIVTDTQYF. CDR3 coding DNA: TGCAGCGTAATCCGACTAGCGGGAGGGCCCGAGATTGTCACAGATACGCAGTATTTT.